Included here is one TCR beta chain sequence, with context. Its specificity is not known. This specimen belongs to a study of beta chain features in type 1 diabetes. Study-wide findings and caveats: A closer apparent resemblance between naive, central memory and Treg TCRB repertoires was seen in patients than in healthy donors. Researchers report that Type 1 diabetes patients had moderately but significantly shorter TCRB CDR3s across all four CD4+ subsets.

The sequenced template was cDNA made from the entire isolated RNA. Profiling relied on immunoSEQ multiplex PCR, and the TCRdb table lists in-frame clones only, not all of them. Of 200,000 to 300,000 clones in the sample, roughly a tenth are singletons; the top ten hold more than 0.015%. The clonotype was recovered from a man aged 25-45 years with type 1 diabetes. Sequencing was carried out using naive CD4+ T cells from blood.

In DNA, the CDR3 is TGTGCCAGCAGTGATTTAGGACATCCGAATTCACCCCTCCACTTT. Amino acid sequence: CASSDLGHPNSPLHF. This sequence joins TRBV2 and TRBJ1-6; D is possibly TRBD1 (5 bases). CDR3 size: 15 residues. Germline lookup yields CDR1 SNHLY and CDR2 FYNNEI. Trimming took 3 bases from V and 7 from J, leaving 13 bases between them.